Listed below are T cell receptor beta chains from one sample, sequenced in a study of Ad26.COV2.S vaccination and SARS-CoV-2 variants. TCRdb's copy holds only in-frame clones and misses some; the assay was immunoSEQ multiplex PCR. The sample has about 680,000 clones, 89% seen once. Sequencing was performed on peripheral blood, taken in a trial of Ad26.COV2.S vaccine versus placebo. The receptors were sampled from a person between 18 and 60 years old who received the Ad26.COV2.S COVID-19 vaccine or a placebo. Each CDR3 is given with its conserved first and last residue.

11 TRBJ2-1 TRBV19 CASSSWDEQFF
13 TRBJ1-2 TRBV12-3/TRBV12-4 CASSLGTVGGYTF
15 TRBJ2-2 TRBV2 CASSEMDRGTGELFF
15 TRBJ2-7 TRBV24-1 CATSDGTSGNYEQYF
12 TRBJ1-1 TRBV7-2 CASSLGGAEAFF
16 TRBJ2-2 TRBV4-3 CASSQAGGANTGELFF
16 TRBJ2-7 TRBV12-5 CASGKQPGTGSYEQYF
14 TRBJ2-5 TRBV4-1 CASSQGAGGETQYF
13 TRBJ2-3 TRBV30 CAWSATSGNTQYF
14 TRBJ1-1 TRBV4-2 CASSREGEVAEAFF
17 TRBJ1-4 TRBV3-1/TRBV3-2 CASSQDRGTGSQSKLFF
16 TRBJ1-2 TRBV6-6 CASSRQGREANYGYTF
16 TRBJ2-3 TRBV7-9 CASSSSLGRGTDTQYF
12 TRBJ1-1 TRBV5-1 CASSLDRGEAFF
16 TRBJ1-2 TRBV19 CASSSIRRQGNYGYTF
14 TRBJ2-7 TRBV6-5 CASSPLAGVGEQYF
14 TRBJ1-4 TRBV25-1 CASGSVAAVEKLFF
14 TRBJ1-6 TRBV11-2 CASSPRTGNSPLHF
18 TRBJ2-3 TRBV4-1 CASKGPLPGPVGTDTQYF
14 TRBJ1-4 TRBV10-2 CASSESGGGEKLFF
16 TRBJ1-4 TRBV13 CASSSTRDRVNEKLFF
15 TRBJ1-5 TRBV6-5 CASRSGQGSNQPQHF
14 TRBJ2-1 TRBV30 CAWSTSGGRFEQFF
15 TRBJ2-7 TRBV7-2 CASSLVTQASYEQYF
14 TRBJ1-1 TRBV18 CASSPPSMNTEAFF
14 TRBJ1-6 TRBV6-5 CASSYGDRVSPLHF
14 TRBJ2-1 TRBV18 CASSPSSSYNEQFF
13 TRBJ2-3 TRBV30 CAWGAGVTDTQYF
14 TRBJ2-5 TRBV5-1 CASSHGTGQETQYF
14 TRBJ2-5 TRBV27 CASGHQGLGETQYF
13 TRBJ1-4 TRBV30 CAWASFPSEKLFF
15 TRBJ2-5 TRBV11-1 CASSFGQGGLETQYF
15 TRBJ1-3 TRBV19 CASSIDRAQSSTIYF
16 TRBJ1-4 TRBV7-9 CASTRFLGSTIEKLFF
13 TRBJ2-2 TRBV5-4 CASSRGDPGELFF
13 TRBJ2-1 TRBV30 CAWSPGAGNEQFF
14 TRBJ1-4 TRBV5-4 CASSSPGNNEKLFF
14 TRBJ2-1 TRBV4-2 CASSQAQGNNEQFF
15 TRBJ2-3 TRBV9 CASSRRRGFTDTQYF